The 27 T cell receptor beta chains reported below all come from one sample, sequenced in a study of monozygotic twins with inflammatory bowel disease. TCRdb reanalyzed the 5' RACE reads, giving one entry per CDR3 protein sequence and no DNA. The sample is made up of approximately 420,000 distinct CDR3 sequences, and the top ten hold around 2.3% of it. Sequenced input: blood. The receptors were gathered from a human donor with ulcerative colitis or Crohn's disease, or a healthy co-twin of an affected twin (not recorded which).

The chain employs TRBV19 and TRBJ2-2. Per germline, CDR1 LNHDA and CDR2 SQIVND (reference sequence). The CDR3 length is 16 residues. CDR3 residues: CASSSDSGRNTGELFF.

The chain recombines TRBV19 with TRBJ2-3; the D call of TRBD1 rests on TCRdb alone, since no DNA is present to check it. The germline V gene encodes CDR1 LNHDA and CDR2 SQIVND (reference sequence). The CDR3 loop spans 13 amino acids. This chain's CDR3 is CASSSGGADTQYF.

This chain uses TRBV28 with TRBJ2-1; TCRdb's D gene call, TRBD2, goes unchecked for lack of DNA. The CDR3 is made up of 14 amino acids. Germline CDR1 and CDR2: MDHEN and SYDVKM. CDR3 residues: CASRNPGLVNEQFF.

The chain's CDR3 is CASRPQDSNYGYTF. The rearrangement uses TRBV6-1 and TRBJ1-2. Per germline, CDR1 MNHNS and CDR2 SASEGT. The CDR3 consists of 14 residues.

The CDR3 loop reads CASSPVGIHNEQFF. V usage is TRBV6-2 or TRBV6-3 and J usage is TRBJ2-1; the D call from TCRdb, TRBD1, cannot be confirmed without DNA. This CDR3 is 14 amino acids long. Germline V gives CDR1 MNHEY, CDR2 SVGEGT.

The chain combines TRBV20-1 with TRBJ1-1. Per germline, CDR1 DFQATT and CDR2 SNEGSKA (reference sequence). The CDR3 consists of 12 residues. This CDR3 reads CSARTQNTEAFF.

This chain uses TRBV7-2 with TRBJ2-4; the TCRdb D gene call, TRBD1, has no DNA to confirm it. The CDR3 contains 15 residues. Germline V CDR1 and CDR2: SGHTA, FQGNSA. This CDR3 is CASSGGALAKNIQYF.

The chain links TRBV19 to TRBJ1-5; the TRBD1 assignment by TCRdb is unverifiable without DNA. CDR1 and CDR2 from the germline V gene are LNHDA and SQIVND (reference sequence). There are 15 residues in the CDR3. This chain's CDR3 is CASSFTQGAGQPQHF.

The rearrangement uses TRBV6-1 and TRBJ1-2; TCRdb gives TRBD1 as the D gene, but with no DNA this cannot be confirmed. CDR1 and CDR2 from the germline V gene are MNHNS and SASEGT. This CDR3 is 15 amino acids long. The CDR3 reads CASRGGRGQGYGYTF.

The chain employs TRBV5-1 and TRBJ2-1; TCRdb outputs TRBD2, but without DNA this stays unchecked. There are 15 residues in the CDR3. The germline gives CDR1 SGHRS, CDR2 YFSETQ. This CDR3 reads CASSLGAGDHNEQFF.

The rearrangement joins TRBV9 to TRBJ1-2; the D gene TCRdb calls, TRBD1, cannot be checked with no DNA. CDR3 size: 11 residues. The V gene's germline CDR1 is SGDLS and CDR2 YYNGEE. CDR3: CASSSRGGYTF. The full variable domain, completed using reference TRBV9 and TRBJ1-2, is DSGVTQTPKHLITATGQRVTLRCSPRSGDLSVYWYQQSLDQGLQFLIQYYNGEERAKGNILERFSAQQFPDLHSELNLSSLELGDSALYFCASSSRGGYTFGSGTRLTVV.

This chain joins TRBV30 and TRBJ1-5; TCRdb gives TRBD1 as the D gene, but with no DNA this cannot be confirmed. Per the germline V gene, CDR1 is GTSNPN and CDR2 is SVGIG (reference sequence). This CDR3 is 13 amino acids long. The CDR3 is CAVKTGLDQPQHF.

The rearrangement joins TRBV20-1 to TRBJ2-5. Germline V gene data show CDR1 as DFQATT and CDR2 as SNEGSKA (reference sequence). This CDR3 region has 15 residues. CDR3 region: CSARDNREYQETQYF.

The V and J genes are TRBV6-1 and TRBJ1-4; TCRdb reports TRBD1, a call that lacks DNA to check it against. This CDR3 is built from 14 residues. Germline lookup yields CDR1 MNHNS and CDR2 SASEGT. The CDR3 loop is CASSAAGKGEKLFF.

V and J are TRBV20-1 and TRBJ2-7. The CDR3 covers 12 residues. The germline CDR1 and CDR2 sequences are DFQATT and SNEGSKA (reference sequence). CDR3 in amino acids: CSGSGSSYEQYF.

This chain connects TRBV12-3 or TRBV12-4 to TRBJ1-5; TCRdb selects TRBD1, and the lack of DNA leaves this call unchecked. The CDR3 runs 15 residues. The CDR3 loop is CASSMGGQTNQPQHF.

This sequence joins TRBV5-1 and TRBJ2-2; TCRdb's D gene call, TRBD2, goes unchecked for lack of DNA. Germline assignment: CDR1 SGHRS and CDR2 YFSETQ. The CDR3 contains 16 residues. The chain's CDR3 is CASSPIGREEDGELFF.

The chain is built from TRBV20-1 and TRBJ1-5. Germline assignment: CDR1 DFQATT and CDR2 SNEGSKA (reference sequence). CDR3 length: 17 amino acids. This CDR3 is CSVTVAGGVDSNQPQHF.

This chain links TRBV29-1 with TRBJ2-3; TCRdb names TRBD1, which stays unverified in the absence of DNA. The CDR3 length is 16 residues. Germline V gene lookup returns CDR1 SQVTM and CDR2 ANQGSEA. The CDR3 reads CSALNTDRGPTDTQYF.

V and J are TRBV18 and TRBJ2-5; TCRdb reports TRBD1, a call that lacks DNA to check it against. The germline V gene encodes CDR1 KGHSH and CDR2 LQKENI. The CDR3 length is 13 residues. This CDR3 is CASSPRQEETQYF.

The gene calls are TRBV20-1 and TRBJ1-2. CDR3 length: 13 residues. Germline V lookup: CDR1 DFQATT, CDR2 SNEGSKA (reference sequence). The CDR3 sequence: CSARMRGYYGYTF.

This chain uses TRBV6-5 with TRBJ2-7; TCRdb's D call, TRBD1, is unchecked because there is no DNA. Germline CDR1 reads MNHEY; CDR2 reads SVGAGI. The length of the CDR3 is 13 residues. CDR3 residues: CASSRDRTYEQYF.

This chain connects TRBV20-1 to TRBJ1-1. The CDR3 extends over 13 amino acids. Germline V gene sequence: CDR1 DFQATT, CDR2 SNEGSKA (reference sequence). The CDR3 loop is CSARPGGGTEAFF.

The CDR3 loop reads CASSLASVSGANVLTF. V and J are TRBV5-1 and TRBJ2-6. CDR3 length: 16 amino acids. Germline CDR1 and CDR2: SGHRS and YFSETQ. The full variable domain, rest sourced from reference TRBV5-1 and TRBJ2-6, is KAGVTQTPRYLIKTRGQQVTLSCSPISGHRSVSWYQQTPGQGLQFLFEYFSETQRNKGNFPGRFSGRQFSNSRSEMNVSTLELGDSALYLCASSLASVSGANVLTFGAGSRLTVL.

V is TRBV24-1 and J is TRBJ1-4; TCRdb names TRBD1, which stays unverified in the absence of DNA. Germline V lookup: CDR1 KGHDR, CDR2 SFDVKD. This CDR3 spans 15 amino acids. CDR3 sequence reads: CATSDTGAFNEKLFF.

This sequence joins TRBV14 and TRBJ2-5. Germline V CDR1 and CDR2: SGHDN, FVKESK. There are 15 residues in the CDR3. Here the CDR3 reads CASSQDEVIGETQYF.

This rearrangement joins TRBV5-6 to TRBJ2-1; lacking DNA, the TRBD1 call made by TCRdb goes unchecked. CDR1 and CDR2 (germline): SGHDT, YYEEEE. This CDR3 region has 19 residues. CDR3 region: CASSWGTGVNPSSYNEQFF.